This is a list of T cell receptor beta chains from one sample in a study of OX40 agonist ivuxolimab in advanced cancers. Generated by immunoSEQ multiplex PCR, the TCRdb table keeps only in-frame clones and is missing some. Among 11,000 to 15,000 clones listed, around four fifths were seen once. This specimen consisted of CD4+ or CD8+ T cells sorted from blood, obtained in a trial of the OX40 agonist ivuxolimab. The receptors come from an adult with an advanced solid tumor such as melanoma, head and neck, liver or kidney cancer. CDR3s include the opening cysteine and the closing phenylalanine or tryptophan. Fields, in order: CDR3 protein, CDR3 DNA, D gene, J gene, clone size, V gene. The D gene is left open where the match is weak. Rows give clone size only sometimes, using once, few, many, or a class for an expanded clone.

CDR3 protein: CASSPPGFSTGELFF; CDR3 DNA: TGTGCCAGCAGTCCCCCGGGATTTAGCACCGGGGAGCTGTTTTTT; D gene: .; J gene: TRBJ2-2; clone size: .; V gene: TRBV27
CDR3 protein: CASSPGGRGPLDTQYF; CDR3 DNA: TGCGCCAGCAGCCCCGGAGGGCGGGGGCCATTAGATACGCAGTATTTT; D gene: .; J gene: TRBJ2-3; clone size: .; V gene: TRBV4-3
CDR3 protein: CASSFSGQGDTEAFF; CDR3 DNA: TGTGCCAGCAGCTTCTCGGGGCAGGGGGACACTGAAGCTTTCTTT; D gene: TRBD1; J gene: TRBJ1-1; clone size: .; V gene: TRBV7-6
CDR3 protein: CASSPEWEGNTEAFF; CDR3 DNA: TGTGCCAGCAGCCCCGAGTGGGAAGGGAACACTGAAGCTTTCTTT; D gene: .; J gene: TRBJ1-1; clone size: .; V gene: TRBV7-8
CDR3 protein: CASSYDYEQYF; CDR3 DNA: TGTGCCAGCAGTTACGACTACGAGCAGTACTTC; D gene: .; J gene: TRBJ2-7; clone size: .; V gene: TRBV6-5
CDR3 protein: CASSLTDRNTEAFF; CDR3 DNA: TGTGCCAGCAGTCTCACGGACAGGAACACTGAAGCTTTCTTT; D gene: .; J gene: TRBJ1-1; clone size: .; V gene: TRBV27
CDR3 protein: CASSLTSGEQFF; CDR3 DNA: TGTGCCAGCAGCTTGACCTCGGGGGAGCAGTTCTTC; D gene: .; J gene: TRBJ2-1; clone size: .; V gene: TRBV7-9
CDR3 protein: CASSQREMGYEQYF; CDR3 DNA: TGCGCCAGCAGCCAACGAGAGATGGGCTACGAGCAGTACTTC; D gene: .; J gene: TRBJ2-7; clone size: .; V gene: TRBV4-1
CDR3 protein: CASSYSPSGTNEQFF; CDR3 DNA: TGTGCCAGCAGTTACTCCCCTAGCGGGACCAATGAGCAGTTCTTC; D gene: TRBD2; J gene: TRBJ2-1; clone size: .; V gene: TRBV6-5
CDR3 protein: CASSQDAGGLGYGYTF; CDR3 DNA: TGCGCCAGCAGCCAAGATGCAGGGGGGCTTGGCTATGGCTACACCTTC; D gene: TRBD1; J gene: TRBJ1-2; clone size: .; V gene: TRBV4-3
CDR3 protein: CASSQGGNTEAFF; CDR3 DNA: TGTGCCAGCAGCCAAGGGGGGAACACTGAAGCTTTCTTT; D gene: .; J gene: TRBJ1-1; clone size: .; V gene: TRBV7-9
CDR3 protein: CASSYAANTGELFF; CDR3 DNA: TGTGCCAGCAGTTATGCAGCTAACACCGGGGAGCTGTTTTTT; D gene: .; J gene: TRBJ2-2; clone size: .; V gene: TRBV6-6
CDR3 protein: CAWSPGTREQFF; CDR3 DNA: TGTGCCTGGAGCCCAGGGACAAGAGAGCAGTTCTTC; D gene: .; J gene: TRBJ2-1; clone size: .; V gene: TRBV30
CDR3 protein: CASSVEGQRRYGYTF; CDR3 DNA: TGTGCCAGCAGCGTAGAAGGACAGAGGAGATATGGCTACACCTTC; D gene: .; J gene: TRBJ1-2; clone size: .; V gene: TRBV9
CDR3 protein: CASSLVEGYYEQYF; CDR3 DNA: TGTGCCAGCAGCTTGGTAGAGGGATACTACGAGCAGTACTTC; D gene: .; J gene: TRBJ2-7; clone size: .; V gene: TRBV5-6
CDR3 protein: CASSYSMAGGSDEQFF; CDR3 DNA: TGTGCCAGCAGTTACTCGATGGCAGGAGGGAGCGATGAGCAGTTCTTC; D gene: .; J gene: TRBJ2-1; clone size: .; V gene: TRBV6-6
CDR3 protein: CSVVRPGTGGYTF; CDR3 DNA: TGCAGCGTTGTACGTCCGGGGACAGGAGGCTACACCTTC; D gene: TRBD1; J gene: TRBJ1-2; clone size: .; V gene: TRBV29-1
CDR3 protein: CASSKRGNTDSYEQYF; CDR3 DNA: TGTGCCAGCAGCAAAAGGGGGAATACTGACTCCTACGAGCAGTACTTC; D gene: .; J gene: TRBJ2-7; clone size: .; V gene: TRBV21-1
CDR3 protein: CASSLGDSSTDTQYF; CDR3 DNA: TGTGCCAGCAGCCTCGGGGACAGTTCCACAGATACGCAGTATTTT; D gene: TRBD1; J gene: TRBJ2-3; clone size: few; V gene: TRBV5-8
CDR3 protein: CASSLGVPGEQYF; CDR3 DNA: TGTGCCAGCAGCTTAGGGGTCCCGGGAGAGCAGTACTTC; D gene: .; J gene: TRBJ2-7; clone size: .; V gene: TRBV7-9
CDR3 protein: CASSPLEVADQPQHF; CDR3 DNA: TGCGCCAGCAGCCCACTCGAAGTGGCGGATCAGCCCCAGCATTTT; D gene: .; J gene: TRBJ1-5; clone size: .; V gene: TRBV4-1
CDR3 protein: CASRPLLAGVGEQYF; CDR3 DNA: TGTGCCAGCAGGCCCCTTCTAGCGGGAGTGGGCGAGCAGTACTTC; D gene: TRBD2; J gene: TRBJ2-7; clone size: .; V gene: TRBV28
CDR3 protein: CASRTGAGANVLTF; CDR3 DNA: TGTGCCAGCAGAACAGGCGCGGGGGCCAACGTCCTGACTTTC; D gene: .; J gene: TRBJ2-6; clone size: .; V gene: TRBV27
CDR3 protein: CASSPPGLSTDTQYF; CDR3 DNA: TGTGCCAGCAGCCCCCCGGGATTGAGCACAGATACGCAGTATTTT; D gene: .; J gene: TRBJ2-3; clone size: .; V gene: TRBV7-9